The 18 T cell receptor beta chains presented below share a single source sample, sequenced in a study of blood T cell repertoires in COVID-19. Produced via immunoSEQ multiplex PCR; TCRdb's table is partial and in-frame only. The sample gives roughly 260,000 clones, roughly nine tenths of which show up once; approximately 9.4% is in the top ten. Sequenced: peripheral blood. Every receptor here comes from a man in his forties who had recovered from COVID-19.

The chain has TRBV7-9 and TRBJ2-7; D remains ambiguous. The V gene lost 5 bases and the J gene lost 4 bases, with 9 bases spanning the gap. This CDR3 comprises 12 residues. Germline lookup yields CDR1 SEHNR and CDR2 FQNEAQ (reference sequence). CDR3 sequence reads: CASSPVMYEQYF. The CDR3 region has the DNA TGTGCCAGCAGCCCCGTAATGTACGAGCAGTACTTC.

This CDR3 is CASSVGPYSGANVLTF. In DNA form, the CDR3 reads TGTGCCAGCAGCGTAGGTCCCTACTCTGGGGCCAACGTCCTGACTTTC. The chain uses TRBV9 and TRBJ2-6; no clear D. This CDR3 region has 16 residues. With 0 bases removed from V and 0 bases from J, the gap between germline ends came to 7 bases. Germline V gene lookup returns CDR1 SGDLS and CDR2 YYNGEE.

The rearrangement joins TRBV19 to TRBJ2-3; possible D gene TRBD2, 6 bases. The germline V gene encodes CDR1 LNHDA and CDR2 SQIVND (reference sequence). The CDR3 is 13 residues long. V shed 5 bases and J shed 4 bases, with 10 bases lying between them. The CDR3 DNA follows: TGTGCCAGTAGTCAGGGACTGCCAGATACGCAGTATTTT. It yields the protein CASSQGLPDTQYF.

This chain joins TRBV4-3 and TRBJ1-1; D not resolved. With 0 bases removed from V and 11 bases from J, the gap between germline ends came to 25 bases. CDR3 size: 17 residues. Germline CDR1 LGHNA, CDR2 YSLEER. CDR3 sequence: CASSQEVQALPRGMAFF. The CDR3 DNA follows: TGCGCCAGCAGCCAAGAGGTCCAGGCGCTGCCTCGGGGTATGGCTTTCTTT.

The chain recombines TRBV5-1 with TRBJ2-2; a possible D gene is TRBD1 (6 bases). Germline CDR1 SGHRS, CDR2 YFSETQ. The CDR3 covers 16 residues. The ends were cut back, 2 bases at V and 1 base at J, with 12 bases in the middle. This CDR3 is CASSFLTGRNTGELFF. Written as DNA, the CDR3 is TGCGCCAGCAGCTTCCTAACAGGGAGGAACACCGGGGAGCTGTTTTTT. The whole variable domain, filled in from reference TRBV5-1 and TRBJ2-2, reads KAGVTQTPRYLIKTRGQQVTLSCSPISGHRSVSWYQQTPGQGLQFLFEYFSETQRNKGNFPGRFSGRQFSNSRSEMNVSTLELGDSALYLCASSFLTGRNTGELFFGEGSRLTVL.

The gene calls are TRBV12-5 and TRBJ2-5; D is ambiguous. The V and J ends lost 5 bases and 2 bases respectively, with 6 bases between them. The V gene's germline CDR1 is LGHNT and CDR2 FRNRAP. The CDR3 is 12 amino acids. The CDR3 DNA sequence: TGTGCTAGTGGTGTTATTCAAGAGACCCAGTACTTC. Amino acids: CASGVIQETQYF. Supplemented by reference TRBV12-5 and TRBJ2-5, the full variable domain reads DARVTQTPRHKVTEMGQEVTMRCQPILGHNTVFWYRQTMMQGLELLAYFRNRAPLDDSGMPKDRFSAEMPDATLATLKIQPSEPRDSAVYFCASGVIQETQYFGPGTRLLVL.

The V gene is TRBV6-5, the J gene TRBJ2-7, with TRBD2 identical over 7 bases. The V segment lost 5 bases and the J segment 2 bases; nucleotides outside the gene matches: 6. Germline V gives CDR1 MNHEY, CDR2 SVGAGI. CDR3 length equals 14 residues. The CDR3 coding sequence is TGTGCCAGCAGTACCCGGGCGGGAGCCTACGAGCAGTACTTC. Protein product: CASSTRAGAYEQYF.

The chain is built from TRBV28 and TRBJ1-5, with 11 bases identical to TRBD1. There are 14 residues in the CDR3. V trimming: 5 bases; J trimming: 9 bases; junction bases outside the gene matches: 6. Germline CDR1 and CDR2: MDHEN and SYDVKM. The CDR3 protein is CASSRDRGYLPQHF. The DNA of the CDR3 is TGTGCCAGCAGTCGGGACAGGGGGTACCTGCCCCAGCATTTT.

The chain uses TRBV5-6 and TRBJ2-3; weak D call: TRBD2 (6 bases). Trimming cost V 2 bases and J 3 bases, with 13 bases left between them. Looked up from germline, CDR1 is SGHDT and CDR2 is YYEEEE. The CDR3 sequence is 15 residues long. The CDR3 here is CASSFGGLGTDTQYF. The CDR3 DNA reads TGTGCCAGCAGCTTTGGGGGGTTAGGGACAGATACGCAGTATTTT.

The rearrangement joins TRBV7-9 to TRBJ2-7, with 8 bases fitting TRBD2. Germline CDR1 SEHNR, CDR2 FQNEAQ (reference sequence). This CDR3 is 15 amino acids long. V shed 4 bases and J 3 bases; nucleotides not matched to a gene: 8. The CDR3 sequence: CASSSGGLAGYEQYF. The CDR3 DNA reads TGTGCCAGCAGCTCCGGAGGGCTAGCGGGCTACGAGCAGTACTTC.

The chain combines TRBV4-3 with TRBJ2-7, with 10 bases identical to TRBD1. The V gene end was trimmed by 4 bases and the J gene end by 0 bases; junction bases not matched to a gene: 6. Germline CDR1 is LGHNA and CDR2 is YSLEER. This CDR3 contains 16 residues. The CDR3 loop reads CASSPRQGAASYEQYF. Written as DNA, the CDR3 is TGCGCCAGCAGCCCCCGACAGGGGGCGGCCTCCTACGAGCAGTACTTC.

This rearrangement joins TRBV5-4 to TRBJ2-1, with 7 bases that match TRBD1. V lost 4 bases and J lost 4; bases outside the gene matches: 8. From germline, CDR1 is SGHNT and CDR2 YYREEE (reference sequence). CDR3 length: 15 residues. The CDR3 nucleotides read TGTGCCAGCAGCGCGCGACAGGGTTGGTACAATGAGCAGTTCTTC. Protein product: CASSARQGWYNEQFF.

The chain is built from TRBV6-2 or TRBV6-3 and TRBJ1-5; perhaps TRBD1 as D (5 bases). The CDR3 spans 14 residues. The V end lost 1 base, the J end lost 6 bases, and 10 bases lay between the germline ends. Looked up from germline, CDR1 is MNHEY and CDR2 is SVGEGT. CDR3 amino acids: CASSYLGLGQPQHF. The CDR3 coding sequence is TGTGCCAGCAGTTACTTGGGGCTTGGTCAGCCCCAGCATTTT.

The chain is built from TRBV10-3 and TRBJ2-3, with 9 bases identical to TRBD2. Germline CDR1 and CDR2: ENHRY and SYGVKD. The CDR3 loop spans 15 amino acids. V was pared by 3 bases and J by 6 bases, with 7 bases of the junction left unmatched. The CDR3 sequence: CAISDMGGGADTQYF. DNA of the CDR3: TGTGCCATCAGTGACATGGGCGGGGGGGCGGATACGCAGTATTTT.

Only one count was recorded for this clone. The genes are TRBV30 and TRBJ1-2, with 8 bases matching TRBD1. Trimming cost V 4 bases and J 7 bases; bases outside gene matches: 8. In germline, CDR1 is GTSNPN, CDR2 SVGIG (reference sequence). This CDR3 region has 13 residues. The CDR3 sequence: CAWTFGQGAGYTF. The CDR3 coding sequence is TGTGCCTGGACTTTCGGACAGGGTGCTGGCTACACCTTC.

CDR3 protein: CASSIASGLRYEQYF. The CDR3 nucleotides are TGTGCCAGTAGTATAGCTAGCGGCCTACGATACGAGCAGTACTTC. The chain uses TRBV19 and TRBJ2-7, with 7 bases lining up with TRBD2. Trimming removed 1 base from V and 4 bases from J; junction bases left unmatched: 7. Germline assignment: CDR1 LNHDA and CDR2 SQIVND (reference sequence). CDR3 size: 15 residues.

J is TRBJ1-3 and V is TRBV11-3; D unresolved. The CDR3 is made up of 15 amino acids. Germline values: CDR1 SGHNT, CDR2 YENEEA. Trimming removed 5 bases from V and 0 bases from J, with 11 bases in between. The CDR3 DNA follows: TGTGCCAGCAGCCCCTCCGACTTCTCTGGAAACACCATATATTTT. It is translated as CASSPSDFSGNTIYF.

V gene TRBV28 combines with J gene TRBJ1-5, with D maybe TRBD1 (5 bases). Per germline, CDR1 MDHEN and CDR2 SYDVKM. The CDR3 extends over 14 amino acids. V lost 5 bases, J lost 4 bases, and 12 bases lay in between. The CDR3 DNA is TGTGCCAGCAGTGAAAATGGGGCTAATCAGCCCCAGCATTTT. It encodes CASSENGANQPQHF.